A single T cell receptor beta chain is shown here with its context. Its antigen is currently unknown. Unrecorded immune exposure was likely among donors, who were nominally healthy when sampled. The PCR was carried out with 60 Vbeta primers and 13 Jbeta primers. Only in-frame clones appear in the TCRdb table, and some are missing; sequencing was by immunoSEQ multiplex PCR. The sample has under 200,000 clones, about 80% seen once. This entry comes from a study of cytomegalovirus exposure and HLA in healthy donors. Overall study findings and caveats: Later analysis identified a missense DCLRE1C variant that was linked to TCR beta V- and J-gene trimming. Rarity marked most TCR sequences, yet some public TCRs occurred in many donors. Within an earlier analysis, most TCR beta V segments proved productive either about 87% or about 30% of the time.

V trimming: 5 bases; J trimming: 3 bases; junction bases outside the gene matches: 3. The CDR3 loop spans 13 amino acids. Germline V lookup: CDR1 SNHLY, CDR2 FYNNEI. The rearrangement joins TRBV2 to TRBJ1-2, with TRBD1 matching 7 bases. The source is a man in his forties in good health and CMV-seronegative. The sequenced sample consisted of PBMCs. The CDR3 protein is CASSRTGYYGYTF. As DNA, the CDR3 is TGTGCCAGCAGTCGGACAGGATACTATGGCTACACCTTC.